A selection of T cell receptor beta chains follows, all from one sample in a study of cytomegalovirus exposure and HLA in healthy donors. This table comes from immunoSEQ multiplex PCR, and its TCRdb copy is limited to in-frame clones, with some not included. This table has about 130,000 clones, roughly 77% appearing once. Sequenced: PBMCs. These receptors came from a man aged 30 to 45 in good health and CMV-seronegative. Each CDR3 is given without its conserved first and last residue. The size field is filled for only some rows; it gives once, few, many or a size class.

clone size: once; CDR3 length: 13; V gene: TRBV14; CDR3 protein: ASSQSGSFSYEQY
clone size: once; CDR3 length: 10; V gene: TRBV2; CDR3 protein: ASSQYGETQY
clone size: few; CDR3 length: 11; V gene: TRBV28; CDR3 protein: ASSFDGDYGYT
clone size: -; CDR3 length: 15; V gene: TRBV15; CDR3 protein: ATSRDHREIPWSGYT
clone size: -; CDR3 length: 13; V gene: TRBV13; CDR3 protein: ASSLGQGAGSPLH
clone size: -; CDR3 length: 11; V gene: TRBV9; CDR3 protein: ASRQGAADTQY
clone size: few; CDR3 length: 11; V gene: TRBV28; CDR3 protein: ASSFGTAYGYT
clone size: -; CDR3 length: 13; V gene: TRBV6-5; CDR3 protein: ASSSLDRRFGPQH
clone size: -; CDR3 length: 13; V gene: TRBV4-2; CDR3 protein: ASSQGRVATYEQY
clone size: few; CDR3 length: 10; V gene: TRBV28; CDR3 protein: ASSSTGAEAF
clone size: -; CDR3 length: 14; V gene: TRBV11-2; CDR3 protein: ASSLPAGASTGELF
clone size: -; CDR3 length: 13; V gene: TRBV6-6; CDR3 protein: ASSYGLPSRETQY
clone size: -; CDR3 length: 12; V gene: TRBV27; CDR3 protein: ASSSAGGVQPQH
clone size: -; CDR3 length: 15; V gene: TRBV5-1; CDR3 protein: ASSLAGLAGGIDEQF
clone size: -; CDR3 length: 13; V gene: TRBV30; CDR3 protein: AWSRTGWGGQPQH
clone size: -; CDR3 length: 13; V gene: TRBV6-1; CDR3 protein: ASSGTGYVSDTQY
clone size: -; CDR3 length: 20; V gene: TRBV9; CDR3 protein: ASSVYAAKGGMVLSGANVLT
clone size: -; CDR3 length: 14; V gene: TRBV19; CDR3 protein: ASSVGQGVAKNIQY
clone size: -; CDR3 length: 14; V gene: TRBV7-2; CDR3 protein: ASSLAGTESTDTQY
clone size: -; CDR3 length: 13; V gene: TRBV6-6; CDR3 protein: ASTHTGSSNYGYT
clone size: -; CDR3 length: 13; V gene: TRBV27; CDR3 protein: ASSFDRTTNEKLF
clone size: -; CDR3 length: 13; V gene: TRBV5-1; CDR3 protein: ASSLRQGLRYEQY
clone size: -; CDR3 length: 11; V gene: TRBV6-5; CDR3 protein: ASSWGTEGTQY
clone size: -; CDR3 length: 11; V gene: TRBV6-6; CDR3 protein: ASIPRDNSPLH
clone size: -; CDR3 length: 12; V gene: TRBV28; CDR3 protein: ASRLDRARETQY
clone size: -; CDR3 length: 11; V gene: TRBV5-1; CDR3 protein: ASSLQSNSPLH
clone size: -; CDR3 length: 17; V gene: TRBV15; CDR3 protein: ATSRTRTSPLRNTGELF